This T cell receptor beta chain was observed in a study of T-cell memory formation after mild COVID-19. Overall study findings and caveats: Detection of some responders pre-infection suggested pre-existing cross-reactive memory T cells participated. Largely, contracting CD4+ clones fell within CM and EM, and contracting CD8+ clones within EMRA. Nothing confirmed that second-wave clones peaking on day 37 were specific for SARS-CoV-2.

Note on this clonotype: What it recognizes is unknown.

TCRdb recomputed calls from the 5' RACE reads with MiXCR, one row per CDR3 protein. The repertoire holds hundreds of thousands of distinct CDR3 sequences, with 23% as singletons. Per germline, CDR1 DFQATT and CDR2 SNEGSKA (reference sequence). The CDR3 sequence is 12 residues long. V was shortened by 3 bases and J by 6 bases, with 12 bases between the two germline ends. This sequence joins TRBV20-1 and TRBJ2-7; D might be TRBD1 (6 bases). The sequence came from an adult woman who had mild COVID-19 (a few samples of this study predate the infection). Cell type and time point are not known. Sequencing was carried out using PBMCs or a T cell subset sorted from them (not recorded which). CDR3 DNA sequence: TGCAGTGCTAGTCAGACAGGCTCCGAGCAGTACTTC. It is translated as CSASQTGSEQYF.